The clone carrying this T cell receptor beta chain was seen more than once but under ten times. The data derive from a study of T-cell memory formation after mild COVID-19. Whole-study context: Largely donor-specific sequence clusters came from a couple of donors.

This CDR3 is built from 15 residues. The ends lost 6 bases at V and 4 bases at J; junction bases unmatched: 9. CDR1 is LNHNV, CDR2 YYDKDF, per germline (reference sequence). TCRdb ran MiXCR on the 5' RACE reads and lists one entry per CDR3 protein. The repertoire includes 15,000 to 20,000 distinct CDR3 sequences, about a quarter of them detected once, and 45% to 65% sits in the top ten. Sequencing was carried out using PBMCs or a T cell subset sorted from them (not recorded which). The receptor was derived from a man aged 18 to 35 who had mild COVID-19 (a few samples of this study predate the infection). Cell type and time point are not known. The genes are TRBV15 and TRBJ1-3; 7 bases are a match to TRBD1. CDR3: CATRNDRELGNTIYF. CDR3 nucleotide sequence: TGTGCCACCAGGAATGACAGGGAATTGGGAAACACCATATATTTT.